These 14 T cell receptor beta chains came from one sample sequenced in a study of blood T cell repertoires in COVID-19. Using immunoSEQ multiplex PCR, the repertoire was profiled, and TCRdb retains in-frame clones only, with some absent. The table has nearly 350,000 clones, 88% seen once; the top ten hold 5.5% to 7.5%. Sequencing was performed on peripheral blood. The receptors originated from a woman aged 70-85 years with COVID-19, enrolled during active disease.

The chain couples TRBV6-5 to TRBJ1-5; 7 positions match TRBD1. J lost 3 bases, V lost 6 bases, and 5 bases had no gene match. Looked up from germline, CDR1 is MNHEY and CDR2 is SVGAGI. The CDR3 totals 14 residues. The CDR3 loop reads CASSRTGYNQPQHF. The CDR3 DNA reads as TGTGCCAGCAGCCGGACAGGTTACAATCAGCCCCAGCATTTT.

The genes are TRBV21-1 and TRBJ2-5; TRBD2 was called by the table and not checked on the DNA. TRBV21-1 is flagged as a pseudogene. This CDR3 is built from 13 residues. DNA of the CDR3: TGTGCTCCAAGATCGGGGGAACAAGAGACCCAGTACTTC. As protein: CAPRSGEQETQYF.

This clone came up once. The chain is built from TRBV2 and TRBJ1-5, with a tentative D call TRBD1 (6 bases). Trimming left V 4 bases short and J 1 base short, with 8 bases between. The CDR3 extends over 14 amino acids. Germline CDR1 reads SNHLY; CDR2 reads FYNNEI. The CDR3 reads CASSAQGSNQPQHF. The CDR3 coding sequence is TGTGCCAGCAGTGCCCAGGGGAGCAATCAGCCCCAGCATTTT.

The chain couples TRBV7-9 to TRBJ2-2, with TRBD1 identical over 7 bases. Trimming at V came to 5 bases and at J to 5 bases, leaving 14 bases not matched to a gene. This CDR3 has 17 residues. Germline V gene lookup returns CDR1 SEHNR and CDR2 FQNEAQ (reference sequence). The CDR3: CASSQFSSQGSTGELFF. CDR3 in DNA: TGTGCCAGCAGCCAGTTCTCTTCACAGGGGAGTACCGGGGAGCTGTTTTTT.

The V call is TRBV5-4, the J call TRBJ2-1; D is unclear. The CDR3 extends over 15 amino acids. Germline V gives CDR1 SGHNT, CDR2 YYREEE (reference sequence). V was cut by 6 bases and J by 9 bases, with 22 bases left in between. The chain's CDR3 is CASTARSPLMGEQFF. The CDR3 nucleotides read TGTGCCAGCACCGCGAGGTCCCCTCTAATGGGTGAGCAGTTCTTC.

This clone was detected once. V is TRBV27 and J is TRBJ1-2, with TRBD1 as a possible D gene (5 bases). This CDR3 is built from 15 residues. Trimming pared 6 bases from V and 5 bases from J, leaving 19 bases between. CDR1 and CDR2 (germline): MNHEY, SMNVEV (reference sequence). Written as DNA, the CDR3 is TGTGCCAGCAGGGACGGGCAGGGTTCGTTATATGGCTACACCTTC. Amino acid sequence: CASRDGQGSLYGYTF.

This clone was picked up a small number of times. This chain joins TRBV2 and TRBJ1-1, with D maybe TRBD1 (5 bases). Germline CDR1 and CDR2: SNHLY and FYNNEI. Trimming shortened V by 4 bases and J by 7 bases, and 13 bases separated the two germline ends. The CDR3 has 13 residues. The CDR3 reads CASSGGRAGEAFF. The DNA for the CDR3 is TGTGCCAGCAGTGGTGGCAGGGCCGGTGAAGCTTTCTTT.

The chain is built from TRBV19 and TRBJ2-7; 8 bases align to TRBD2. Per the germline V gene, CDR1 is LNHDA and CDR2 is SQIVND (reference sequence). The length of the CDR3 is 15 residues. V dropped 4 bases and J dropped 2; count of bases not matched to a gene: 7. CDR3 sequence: CASSTSSGPTYEQYF. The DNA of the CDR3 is TGTGCCAGTAGTACTTCTAGCGGGCCAACCTACGAGCAGTACTTC.

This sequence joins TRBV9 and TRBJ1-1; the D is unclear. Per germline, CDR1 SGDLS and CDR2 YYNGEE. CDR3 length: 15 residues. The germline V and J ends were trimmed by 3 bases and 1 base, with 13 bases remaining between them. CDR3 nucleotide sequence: TGTGCCAGCAGCGCCGACGGAGCCCCGAACACTGAAGCTTTCTTT. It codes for CASSADGAPNTEAFF.

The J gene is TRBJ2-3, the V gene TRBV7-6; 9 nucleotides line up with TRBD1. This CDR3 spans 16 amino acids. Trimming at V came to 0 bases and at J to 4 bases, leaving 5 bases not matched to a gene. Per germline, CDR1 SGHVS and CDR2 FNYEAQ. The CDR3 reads CASSLAPGQGSDTQYF. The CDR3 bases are TGTGCCAGCAGCTTAGCCCCGGGACAGGGATCAGATACGCAGTATTTT.

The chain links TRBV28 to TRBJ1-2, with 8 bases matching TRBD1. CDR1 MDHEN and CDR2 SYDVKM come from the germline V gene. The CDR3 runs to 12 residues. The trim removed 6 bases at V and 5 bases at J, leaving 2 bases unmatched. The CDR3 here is CASRRDRYGYTF. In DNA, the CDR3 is TGTGCCAGCAGGCGGGACAGGTATGGCTACACCTTC.

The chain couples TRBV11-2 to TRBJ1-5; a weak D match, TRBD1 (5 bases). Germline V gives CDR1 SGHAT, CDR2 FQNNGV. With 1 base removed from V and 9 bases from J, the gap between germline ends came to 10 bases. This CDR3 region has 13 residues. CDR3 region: CASSLVGTGPQHF. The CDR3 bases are TGTGCCAGCAGCTTAGTCGGGACTGGGCCCCAGCATTTT.

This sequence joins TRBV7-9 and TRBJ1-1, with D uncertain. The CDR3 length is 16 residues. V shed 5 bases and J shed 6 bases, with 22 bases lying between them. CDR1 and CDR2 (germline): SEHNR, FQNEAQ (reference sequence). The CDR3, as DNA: TGTGCCAGCAGCAACCTCGGAGGTATCGGTGGAGCTGAAGCTTTCTTT. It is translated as CASSNLGGIGGAEAFF.

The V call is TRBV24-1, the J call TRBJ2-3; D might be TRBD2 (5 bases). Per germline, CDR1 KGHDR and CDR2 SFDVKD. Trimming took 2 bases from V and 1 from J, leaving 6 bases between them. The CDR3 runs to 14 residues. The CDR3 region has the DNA TGTGCCACCAGTGATTCCGGGGGCACAGATACGCAGTATTTT. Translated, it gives CATSDSGGTDTQYF.